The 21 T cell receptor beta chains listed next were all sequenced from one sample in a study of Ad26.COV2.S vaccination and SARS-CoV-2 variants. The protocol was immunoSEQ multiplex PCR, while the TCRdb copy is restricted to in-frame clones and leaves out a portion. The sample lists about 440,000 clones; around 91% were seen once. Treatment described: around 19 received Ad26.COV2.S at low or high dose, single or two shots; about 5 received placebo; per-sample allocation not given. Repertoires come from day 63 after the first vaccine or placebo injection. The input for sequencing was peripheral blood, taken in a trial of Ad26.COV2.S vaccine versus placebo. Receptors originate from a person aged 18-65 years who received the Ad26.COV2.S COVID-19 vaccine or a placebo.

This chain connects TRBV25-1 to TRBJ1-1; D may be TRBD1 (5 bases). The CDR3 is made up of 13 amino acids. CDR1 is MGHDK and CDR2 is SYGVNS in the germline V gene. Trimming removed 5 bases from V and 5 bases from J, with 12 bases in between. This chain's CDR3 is CASSIFGGTEAFF. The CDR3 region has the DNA TGTGCCAGCAGTATCTTCGGGGGAACTGAAGCTTTCTTT.

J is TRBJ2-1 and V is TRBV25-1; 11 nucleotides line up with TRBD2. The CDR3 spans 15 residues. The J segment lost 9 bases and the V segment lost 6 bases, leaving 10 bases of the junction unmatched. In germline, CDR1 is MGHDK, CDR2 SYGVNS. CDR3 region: CASRGLAGGKVEQFF. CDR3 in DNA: TGTGCCAGCAGAGGGCTAGCGGGAGGTAAGGTTGAGCAGTTCTTC.

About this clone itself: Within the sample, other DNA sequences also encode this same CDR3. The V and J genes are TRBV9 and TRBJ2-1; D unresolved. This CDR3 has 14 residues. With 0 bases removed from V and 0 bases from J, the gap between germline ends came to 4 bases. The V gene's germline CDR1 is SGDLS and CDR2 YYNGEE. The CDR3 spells CASSVASSYNEQFF. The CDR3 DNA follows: TGTGCCAGCAGCGTAGCGAGCTCCTACAATGAGCAGTTCTTC.

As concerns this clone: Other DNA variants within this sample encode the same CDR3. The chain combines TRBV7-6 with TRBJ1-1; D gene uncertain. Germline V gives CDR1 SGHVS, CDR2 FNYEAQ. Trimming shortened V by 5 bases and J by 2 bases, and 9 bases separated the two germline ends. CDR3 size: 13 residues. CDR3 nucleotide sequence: TGTGCCAGCAGCCTTAGGGAAAACACTGAAGCTTTCTTT. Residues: CASSLRENTEAFF.

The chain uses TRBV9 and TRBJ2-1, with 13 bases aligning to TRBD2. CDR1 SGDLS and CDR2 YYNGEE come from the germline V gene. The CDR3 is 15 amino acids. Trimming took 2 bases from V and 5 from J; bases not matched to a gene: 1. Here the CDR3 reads CASSVTSGRDNEQFF. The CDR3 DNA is TGTGCCAGCAGCGTTACTAGCGGGAGGGACAATGAGCAGTTCTTC.

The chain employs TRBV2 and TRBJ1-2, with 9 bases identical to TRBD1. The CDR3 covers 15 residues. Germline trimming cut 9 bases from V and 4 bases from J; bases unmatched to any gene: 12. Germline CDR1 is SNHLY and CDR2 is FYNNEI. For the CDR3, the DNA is TGTGCCAGGGCCGATGACCTGGACAGGGGCTATGGCTACACCTTC. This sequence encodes CARADDLDRGYGYTF.

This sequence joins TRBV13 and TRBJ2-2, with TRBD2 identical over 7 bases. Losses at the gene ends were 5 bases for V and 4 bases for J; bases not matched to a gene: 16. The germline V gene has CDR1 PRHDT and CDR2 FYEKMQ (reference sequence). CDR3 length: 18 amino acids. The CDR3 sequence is CASSPSGRRGLSTGELFF. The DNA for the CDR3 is TGTGCCAGCAGCCCTAGCGGTCGGCGGGGTCTGAGCACCGGGGAGCTGTTTTTT.

The DNA of the CDR3 is TGTGCCAGTAGTATGATAAGTGCGCAGGTGATCCCAGATACGCAGTATTTT. It translates to CASSMISAQVIPDTQYF. The rearrangement joins TRBV19 to TRBJ2-3; no definite D call. The CDR3 has 17 residues. Deletions cut 3 bases from V and 4 bases from J, with 20 bases between. Germline loops: CDR1 LNHDA, CDR2 SQIVND (reference sequence). The complete variable domain, with remaining parts taken from reference TRBV19 and TRBJ2-3, reads DGGITQSPKYLFRKEGQNVTLSCEQNLNHDAMYWYRQDPGQGLRLIYYSQIVNDFQKGDIAEGYSVSREKKESFPLTVTSAQKNPTAFYLCASSMISAQVIPDTQYFGPGTRLTVL.

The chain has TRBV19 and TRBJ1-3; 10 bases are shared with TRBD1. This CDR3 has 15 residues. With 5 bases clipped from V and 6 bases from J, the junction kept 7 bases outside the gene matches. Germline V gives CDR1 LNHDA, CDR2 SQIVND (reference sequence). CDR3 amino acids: CASSQGTGATNTIYF. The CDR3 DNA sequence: TGTGCCAGTAGTCAGGGGACAGGGGCCACAAACACCATATATTTT.

The CDR3 DNA reads as TGTGCCAGCAGTAACCAAGGACGGCGCTATAATTCACCCCTCCACTTT. It specifies CASSNQGRRYNSPLHF. The V and J genes are TRBV6-2 or TRBV6-3 and TRBJ1-6; D not certain. Trimming removed 5 bases from V and 3 bases from J, with 14 bases in between. Germline V CDR1 and CDR2: MNHEY, SVGEGT. This CDR3 comprises 16 residues.

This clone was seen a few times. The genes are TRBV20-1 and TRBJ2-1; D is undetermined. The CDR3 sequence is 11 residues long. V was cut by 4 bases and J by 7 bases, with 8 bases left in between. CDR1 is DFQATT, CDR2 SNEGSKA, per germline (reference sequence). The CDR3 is CSATRWNEQFF. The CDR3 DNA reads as TGCAGTGCTACCCGGTGGAATGAGCAGTTCTTC.

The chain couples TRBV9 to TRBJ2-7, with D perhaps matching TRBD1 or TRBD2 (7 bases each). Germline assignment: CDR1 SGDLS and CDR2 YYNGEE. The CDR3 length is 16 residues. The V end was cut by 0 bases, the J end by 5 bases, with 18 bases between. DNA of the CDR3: TGTGCCAGCAGCGTAGACCCAGGCAGGGGGGGCAACGAGCAGTACTTC. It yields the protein CASSVDPGRGGNEQYF.

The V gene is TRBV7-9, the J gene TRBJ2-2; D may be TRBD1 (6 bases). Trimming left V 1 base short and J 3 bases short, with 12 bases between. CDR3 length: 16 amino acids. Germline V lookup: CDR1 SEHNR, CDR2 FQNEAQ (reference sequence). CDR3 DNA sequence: TGTGCCAGCAGCTTAGTCGAACAGGGTGACACCGGGGAGCTGTTTTTT. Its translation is CASSLVEQGDTGELFF.

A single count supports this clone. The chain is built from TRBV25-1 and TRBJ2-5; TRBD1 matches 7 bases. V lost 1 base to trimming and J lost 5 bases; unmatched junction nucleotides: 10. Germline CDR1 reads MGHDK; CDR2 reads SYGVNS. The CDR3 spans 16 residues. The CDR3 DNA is TGTGCCAGCAGTGAATTGTACAGGGGCCCTCAGGAGACCCAGTACTTC. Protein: CASSELYRGPQETQYF.

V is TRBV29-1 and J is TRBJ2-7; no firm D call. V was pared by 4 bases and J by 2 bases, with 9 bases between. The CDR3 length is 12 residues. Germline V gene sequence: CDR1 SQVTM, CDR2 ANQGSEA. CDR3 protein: CSVVGVTYEQYF. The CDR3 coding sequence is TGCAGCGTTGTCGGAGTTACCTACGAGCAGTACTTC.

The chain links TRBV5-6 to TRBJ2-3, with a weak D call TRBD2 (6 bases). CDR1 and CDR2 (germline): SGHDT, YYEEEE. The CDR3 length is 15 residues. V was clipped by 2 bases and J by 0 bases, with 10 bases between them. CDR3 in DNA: TGTGCCAGCAGCTTTTATAGCGGAAGCACAGATACGCAGTATTTT. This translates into CASSFYSGSTDTQYF.

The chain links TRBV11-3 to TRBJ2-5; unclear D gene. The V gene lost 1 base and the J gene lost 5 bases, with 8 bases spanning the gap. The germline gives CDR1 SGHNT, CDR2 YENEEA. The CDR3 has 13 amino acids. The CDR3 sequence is CASSLVPWETQYF. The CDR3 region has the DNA TGTGCCAGCAGCTTAGTCCCTTGGGAGACCCAGTACTTC.

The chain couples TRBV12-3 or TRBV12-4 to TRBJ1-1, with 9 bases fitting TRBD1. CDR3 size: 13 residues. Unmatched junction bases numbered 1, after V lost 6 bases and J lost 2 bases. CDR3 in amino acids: CASRTGGNTEAFF. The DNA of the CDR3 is TGTGCCAGCAGGACAGGGGGAAACACTGAAGCTTTCTTT.

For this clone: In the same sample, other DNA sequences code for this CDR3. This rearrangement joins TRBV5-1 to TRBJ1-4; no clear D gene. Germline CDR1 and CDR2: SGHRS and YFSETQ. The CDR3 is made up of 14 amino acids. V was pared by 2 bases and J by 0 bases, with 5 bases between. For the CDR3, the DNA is TGCGCCAGCAGCTTAAGTGCAACTAATGAAAAACTGTTTTTT. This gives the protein CASSLSATNEKLFF.

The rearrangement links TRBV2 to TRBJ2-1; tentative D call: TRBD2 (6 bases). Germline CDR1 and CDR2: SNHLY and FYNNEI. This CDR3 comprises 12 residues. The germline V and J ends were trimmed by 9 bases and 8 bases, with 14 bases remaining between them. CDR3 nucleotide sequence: TGTGCCAGTCGTCCGGCGGGGCATGAGCAGTTCTTC. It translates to CASRPAGHEQFF.

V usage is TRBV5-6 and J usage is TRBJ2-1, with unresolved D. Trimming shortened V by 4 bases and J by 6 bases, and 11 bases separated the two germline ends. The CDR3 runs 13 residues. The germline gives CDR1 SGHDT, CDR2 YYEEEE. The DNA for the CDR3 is TGTGCCAGCAGCCCGGACCCGACCAATGAGCAGTTCTTC. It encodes CASSPDPTNEQFF.